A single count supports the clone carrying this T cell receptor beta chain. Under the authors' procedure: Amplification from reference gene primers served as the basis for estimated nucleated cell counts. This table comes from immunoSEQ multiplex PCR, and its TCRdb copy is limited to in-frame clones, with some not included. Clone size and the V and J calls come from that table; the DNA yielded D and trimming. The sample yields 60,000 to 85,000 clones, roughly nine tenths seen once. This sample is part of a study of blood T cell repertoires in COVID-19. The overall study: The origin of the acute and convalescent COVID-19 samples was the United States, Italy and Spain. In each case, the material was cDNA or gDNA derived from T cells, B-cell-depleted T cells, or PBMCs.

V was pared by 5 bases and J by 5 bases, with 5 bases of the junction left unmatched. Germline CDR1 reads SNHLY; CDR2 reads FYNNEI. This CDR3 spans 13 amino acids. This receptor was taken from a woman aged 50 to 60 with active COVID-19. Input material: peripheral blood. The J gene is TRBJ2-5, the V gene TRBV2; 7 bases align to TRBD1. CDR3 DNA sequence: TGTGCCAGCAGTACAGACAGGGCCGAGACCCAGTACTTC. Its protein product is CASSTDRAETQYF.